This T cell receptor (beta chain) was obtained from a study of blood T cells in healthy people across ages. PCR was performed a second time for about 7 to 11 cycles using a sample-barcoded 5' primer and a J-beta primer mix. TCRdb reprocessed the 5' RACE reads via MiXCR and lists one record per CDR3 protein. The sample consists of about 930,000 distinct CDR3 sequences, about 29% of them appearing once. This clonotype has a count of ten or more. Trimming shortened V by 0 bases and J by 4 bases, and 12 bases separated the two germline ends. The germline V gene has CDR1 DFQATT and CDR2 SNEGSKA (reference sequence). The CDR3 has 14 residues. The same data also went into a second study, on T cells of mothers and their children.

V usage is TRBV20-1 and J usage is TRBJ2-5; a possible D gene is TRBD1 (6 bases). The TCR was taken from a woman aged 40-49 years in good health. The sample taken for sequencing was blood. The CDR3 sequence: CSARDGGERETQYF. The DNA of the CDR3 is TGCAGTGCTAGAGATGGGGGCGAGAGAGAGACCCAGTACTTC.